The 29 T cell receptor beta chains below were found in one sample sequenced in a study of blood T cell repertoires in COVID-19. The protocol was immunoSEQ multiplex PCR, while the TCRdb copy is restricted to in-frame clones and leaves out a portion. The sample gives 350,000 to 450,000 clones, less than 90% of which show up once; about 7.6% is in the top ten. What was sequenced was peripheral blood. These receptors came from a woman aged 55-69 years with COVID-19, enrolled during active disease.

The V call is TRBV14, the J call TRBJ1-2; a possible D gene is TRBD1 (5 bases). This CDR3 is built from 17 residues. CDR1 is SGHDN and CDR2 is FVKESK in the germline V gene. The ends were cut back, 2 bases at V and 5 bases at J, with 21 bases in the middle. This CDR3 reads CASSQTFAGRLTYGYTF. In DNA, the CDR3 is TGTGCCAGCAGCCAAACGTTCGCGGGACGGTTAACGTATGGCTACACCTTC.

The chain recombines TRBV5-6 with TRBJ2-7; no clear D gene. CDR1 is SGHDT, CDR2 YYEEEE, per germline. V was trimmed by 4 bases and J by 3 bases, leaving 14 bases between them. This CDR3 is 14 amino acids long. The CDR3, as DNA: TGTGCCAGCAGCCCGATAATGGCAGACTACGAGCAGTACTTC. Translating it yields CASSPIMADYEQYF.

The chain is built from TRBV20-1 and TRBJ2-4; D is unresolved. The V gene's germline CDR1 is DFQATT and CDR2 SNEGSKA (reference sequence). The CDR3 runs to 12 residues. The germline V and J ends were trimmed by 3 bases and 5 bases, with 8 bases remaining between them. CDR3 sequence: CSASGGENIQYF. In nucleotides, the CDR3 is TGCAGTGCTAGTGGTGGAGAAAACATTCAGTACTTC.

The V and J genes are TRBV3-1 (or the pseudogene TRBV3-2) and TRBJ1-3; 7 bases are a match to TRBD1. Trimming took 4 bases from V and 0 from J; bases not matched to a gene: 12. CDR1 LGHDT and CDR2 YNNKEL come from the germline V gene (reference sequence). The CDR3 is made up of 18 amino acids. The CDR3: CASSPRQGKGPSGNTIYF. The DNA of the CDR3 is TGTGCCAGCAGCCCCCGACAGGGAAAGGGGCCCTCTGGAAACACCATATATTTT.

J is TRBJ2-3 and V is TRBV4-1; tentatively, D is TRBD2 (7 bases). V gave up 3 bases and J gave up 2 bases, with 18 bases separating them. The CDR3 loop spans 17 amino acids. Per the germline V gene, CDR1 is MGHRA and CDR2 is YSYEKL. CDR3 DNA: TGCGCCAGCAGCCACCCCCTGGCGGGGGCGGCCACAGATACGCAGTATTTT. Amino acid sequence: CASSHPLAGAATDTQYF.

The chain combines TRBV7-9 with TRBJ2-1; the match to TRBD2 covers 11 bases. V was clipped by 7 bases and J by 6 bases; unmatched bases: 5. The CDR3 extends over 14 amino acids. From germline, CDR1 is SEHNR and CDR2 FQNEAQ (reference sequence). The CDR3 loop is CASTIAGGLNEQFF. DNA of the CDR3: TGTGCCAGCACCATAGCGGGGGGGCTCAATGAGCAGTTCTTC.

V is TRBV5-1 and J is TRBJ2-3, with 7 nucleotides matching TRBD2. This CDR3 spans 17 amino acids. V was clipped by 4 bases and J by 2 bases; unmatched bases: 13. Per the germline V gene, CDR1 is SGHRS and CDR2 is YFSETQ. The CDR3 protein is CASSPIPAAGTTDTQYF. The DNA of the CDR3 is TGCGCCAGCAGCCCCATCCCAGCAGCGGGGACCACAGATACGCAGTATTTT.

As DNA, the CDR3 is TGCGCCAGCAGCTTATATGGCGGGGGGGCCTTCCAAGAGACCCAGTACTTC. Protein product: CASSLYGGGAFQETQYF. The V call is TRBV5-1, the J call TRBJ2-5; 9 nucleotides align to TRBD2. The CDR3 covers 17 residues. Germline V gene sequence: CDR1 SGHRS, CDR2 YFSETQ. J gave up 1 base and V 2 bases, and 9 bases lay outside the gene matches.

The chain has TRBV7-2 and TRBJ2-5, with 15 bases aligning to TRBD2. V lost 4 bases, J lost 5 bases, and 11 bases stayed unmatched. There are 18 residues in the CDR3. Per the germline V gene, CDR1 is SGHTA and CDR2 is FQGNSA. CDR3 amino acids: CASSSGRTSGGAGETQYF. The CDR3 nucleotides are TGTGCCAGCAGCTCCGGACGGACTAGCGGGGGGGCGGGTGAGACCCAGTACTTC.

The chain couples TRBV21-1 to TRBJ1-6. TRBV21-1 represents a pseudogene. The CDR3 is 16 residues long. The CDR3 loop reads CASGGGGRRLGKPLHF. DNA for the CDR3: TGTGCCAGCGGGGGAGGGGGGCGCCGTTTAGGAAAACCCCTCCACTTT.

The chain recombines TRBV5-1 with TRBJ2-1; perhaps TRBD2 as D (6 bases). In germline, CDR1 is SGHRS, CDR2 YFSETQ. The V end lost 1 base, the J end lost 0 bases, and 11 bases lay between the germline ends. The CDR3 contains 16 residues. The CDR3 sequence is CASSLTSSGSYNEQFF. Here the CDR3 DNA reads TGCGCCAGCAGCTTGACTAGCTCAGGCTCCTACAATGAGCAGTTCTTC.

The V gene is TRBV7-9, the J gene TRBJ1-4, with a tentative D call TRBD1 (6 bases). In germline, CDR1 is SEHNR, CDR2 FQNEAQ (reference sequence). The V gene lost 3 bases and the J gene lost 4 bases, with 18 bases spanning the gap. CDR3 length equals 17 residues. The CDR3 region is CASSFATGWGLNEKLFF. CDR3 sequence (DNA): TGTGCCAGCAGCTTCGCCACAGGATGGGGGCTTAATGAAAAACTGTTTTTT.

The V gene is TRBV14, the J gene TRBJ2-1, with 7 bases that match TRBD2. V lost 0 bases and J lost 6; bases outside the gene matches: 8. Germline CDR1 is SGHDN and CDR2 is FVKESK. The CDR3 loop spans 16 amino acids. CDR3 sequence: CASSQEGWGGPNEQFF. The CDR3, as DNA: TGTGCCAGCAGCCAAGAGGGATGGGGGGGACCCAATGAGCAGTTCTTC.

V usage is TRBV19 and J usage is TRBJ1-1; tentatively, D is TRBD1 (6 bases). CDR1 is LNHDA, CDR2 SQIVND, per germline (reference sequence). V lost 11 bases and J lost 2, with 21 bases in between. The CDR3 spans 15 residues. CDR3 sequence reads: CAASEQGRFNTEAFF. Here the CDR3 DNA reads TGTGCCGCGAGCGAACAGGGACGATTTAACACTGAAGCTTTCTTT.

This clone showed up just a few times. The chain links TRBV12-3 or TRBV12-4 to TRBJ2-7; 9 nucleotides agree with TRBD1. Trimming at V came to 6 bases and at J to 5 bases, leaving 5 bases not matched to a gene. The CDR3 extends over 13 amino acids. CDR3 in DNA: TGTGCCAGCAGCCGACAGGGGGTGAACGAGCAGTACTTC. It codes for CASSRQGVNEQYF.

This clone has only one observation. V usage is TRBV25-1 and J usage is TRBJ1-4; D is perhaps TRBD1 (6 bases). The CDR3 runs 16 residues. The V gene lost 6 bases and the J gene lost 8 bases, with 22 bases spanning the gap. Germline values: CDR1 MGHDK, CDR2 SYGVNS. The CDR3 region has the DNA TGTGCCAGCAGGACACCGGGGCAGGGGAGTATGGAAAAACTGTTTTTT. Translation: CASRTPGQGSMEKLFF.

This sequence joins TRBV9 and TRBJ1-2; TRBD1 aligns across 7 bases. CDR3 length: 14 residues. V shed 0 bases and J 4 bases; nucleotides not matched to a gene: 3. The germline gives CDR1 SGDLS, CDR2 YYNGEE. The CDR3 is CASSVEGQSYGYTF. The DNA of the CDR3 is TGTGCCAGCAGCGTAGAGGGACAGAGCTATGGCTACACCTTC. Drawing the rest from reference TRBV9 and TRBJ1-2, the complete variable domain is DSGVTQTPKHLITATGQRVTLRCSPRSGDLSVYWYQQSLDQGLQFLIQYYNGEERAKGNILERFSAQQFPDLHSELNLSSLELGDSALYFCASSVEGQSYGYTFGSGTRLTVV.

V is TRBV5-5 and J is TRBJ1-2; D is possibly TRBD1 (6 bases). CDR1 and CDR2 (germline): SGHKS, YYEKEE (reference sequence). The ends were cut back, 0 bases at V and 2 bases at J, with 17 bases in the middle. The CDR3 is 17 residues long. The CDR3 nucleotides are TGTGCCAGCAGCTTGGCACAGGGAGTACTCTACAACTATGGCTACACCTTC. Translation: CASSLAQGVLYNYGYTF.

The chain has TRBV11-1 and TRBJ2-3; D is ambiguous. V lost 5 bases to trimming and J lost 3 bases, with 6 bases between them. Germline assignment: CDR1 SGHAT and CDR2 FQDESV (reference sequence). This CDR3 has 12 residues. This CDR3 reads CASSRLTDTQYF. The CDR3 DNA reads TGTGCCAGCAGCCGACTGACAGATACGCAGTATTTT.

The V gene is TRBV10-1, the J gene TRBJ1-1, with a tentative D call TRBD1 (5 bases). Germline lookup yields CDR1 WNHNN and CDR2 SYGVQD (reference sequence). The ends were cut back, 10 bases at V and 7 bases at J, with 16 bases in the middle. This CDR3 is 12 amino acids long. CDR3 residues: CATDDRENEAFF. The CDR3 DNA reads TGCGCCACCGACGACAGAGAGAATGAAGCTTTCTTT.

As DNA, the CDR3 is TGTGCCAGCAGCTCAACGCACGGGGACTTCTCCCGAGAAAAACTGTTTTTT. Its translation is CASSSTHGDFSREKLFF. The chain links TRBV13 to TRBJ1-4; a weak D match, TRBD1 (5 bases). The CDR3 loop spans 17 amino acids. V lost 4 bases, J lost 8 bases, and 23 bases lay in between. Germline CDR1 and CDR2: PRHDT and FYEKMQ (reference sequence).

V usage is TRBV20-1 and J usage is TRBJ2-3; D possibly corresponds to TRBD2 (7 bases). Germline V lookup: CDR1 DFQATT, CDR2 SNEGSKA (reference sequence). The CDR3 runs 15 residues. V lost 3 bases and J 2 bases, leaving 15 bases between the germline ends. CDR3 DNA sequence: TGCAGTGCTAGTGGACGGGGGGCGGACACAGATACGCAGTATTTT. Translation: CSASGRGADTDTQYF.

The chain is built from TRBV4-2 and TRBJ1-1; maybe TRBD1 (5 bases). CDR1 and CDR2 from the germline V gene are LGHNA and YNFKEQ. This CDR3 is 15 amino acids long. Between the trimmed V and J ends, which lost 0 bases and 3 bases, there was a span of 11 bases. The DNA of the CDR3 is TGTGCCAGCAGCCAAGATTTGCAGGGTGACACTGAAGCTTTCTTT. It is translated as CASSQDLQGDTEAFF.

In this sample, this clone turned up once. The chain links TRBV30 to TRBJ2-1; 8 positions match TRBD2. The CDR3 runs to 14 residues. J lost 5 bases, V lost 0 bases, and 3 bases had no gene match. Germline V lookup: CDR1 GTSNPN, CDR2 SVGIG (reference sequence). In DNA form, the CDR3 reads TGTGCCTGGAGTGTAAAGCGGGGGAACAATGAGCAGTTCTTC. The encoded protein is CAWSVKRGNNEQFF.

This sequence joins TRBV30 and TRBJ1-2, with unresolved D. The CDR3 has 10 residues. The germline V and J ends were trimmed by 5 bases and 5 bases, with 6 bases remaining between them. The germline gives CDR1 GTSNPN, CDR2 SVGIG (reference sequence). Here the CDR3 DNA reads TGTGCCTGGTATACTTATGGCTACACCTTC. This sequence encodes CAWYTYGYTF. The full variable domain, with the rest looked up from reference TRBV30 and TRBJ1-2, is SQTIHQWPATLVQPVGSPLSLECTVEGTSNPNLYWYRQAAGRGLQLLFYSVGIGQISSEVPQNLSASRPQDRQFILSSKKLLLSDSGFYLCAWYTYGYTFGSGTRLTVV.

The CDR3 DNA reads as TGTGCCAGCAGCTTAACAATGAACACTGAAGCTTTCTTT. Its translation is CASSLTMNTEAFF. V is TRBV7-2 and J is TRBJ1-1; no definite D call. The CDR3 has 13 residues. Germline V CDR1 and CDR2: SGHTA, FQGNSA. Trimming cost V 2 bases and J 0 bases, with 4 bases left between them.

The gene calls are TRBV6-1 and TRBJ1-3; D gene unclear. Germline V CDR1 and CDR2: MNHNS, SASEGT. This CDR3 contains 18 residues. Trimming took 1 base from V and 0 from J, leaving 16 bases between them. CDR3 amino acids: CASSEGEEGRSSGNTIYF. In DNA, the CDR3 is TGTGCCAGCAGTGAAGGCGAGGAGGGTCGAAGCTCTGGAAACACCATATATTTT.

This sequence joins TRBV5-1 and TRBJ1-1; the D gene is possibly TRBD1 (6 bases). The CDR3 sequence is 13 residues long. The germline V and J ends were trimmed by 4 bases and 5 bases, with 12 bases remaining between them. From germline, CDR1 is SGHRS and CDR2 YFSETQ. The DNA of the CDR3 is TGCGCCAGCAGCACAGGGATGAGAACTGAAGCTTTCTTT. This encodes CASSTGMRTEAFF.

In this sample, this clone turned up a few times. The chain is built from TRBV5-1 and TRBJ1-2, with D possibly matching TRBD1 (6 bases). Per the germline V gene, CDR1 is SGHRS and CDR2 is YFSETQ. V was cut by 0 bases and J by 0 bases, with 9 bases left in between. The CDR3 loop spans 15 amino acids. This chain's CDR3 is CASSLAQGTNYGYTF. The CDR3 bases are TGCGCCAGCAGCTTGGCACAGGGTACTAACTATGGCTACACCTTC.